This record concerns one T cell receptor beta chain sequence. These data are taken from a study of T cells after somatic rescue of genetic block. Sequencing was performed with immunoSEQ multiplex PCR; in TCRdb, only in-frame clones are kept and a portion is missing. The table has approximately 14,000 clones, about three quarters seen once. Germline V gives CDR1 MNHNS, CDR2 SASEGT. Trimming removed 6 bases at V and 4 bases at J, with 15 bases between. This CDR3 spans 14 amino acids. Source material: peripheral blood mononuclear cells (PBMCs). The source is a boy younger than 18. V is TRBV6-1 and J is TRBJ1-2; D is possibly TRBD1 (5 bases). CDR3 coding DNA: TGTGCCAGCAGGCTTGGGACTCTCATCTATGGCTACACCTTC. Encoded protein: CASRLGTLIYGYTF.